The clone carrying this T cell receptor beta chain has a count of ten or more. The CDR3 has 17 residues. Germline V gene data show CDR1 as DFQATT and CDR2 as SNEGSKA (reference sequence). The sample comes from a study of T-cell reconstitution after alpha-beta-depleted transplantation in children. Unique molecular identifiers featured in how the TCRbeta library was prepared. TCRdb reprocessed the PCR reads with MiXCR, giving one entry per CDR3 protein. Of about 72,000 distinct CDR3 sequences in the sample, around 6.6% are singletons; the top ten hold 2% to 3%. The rearrangement joins TRBV20-1 to TRBJ2-3; 15 positions match TRBD2. The sequence was collected from a human donor who donated a stem cell graft to a child with acute lymphoblastic leukemia. The sample consisted of PBMCs from the stem cell graft donor, taken from the stem cell graft. DNA for the CDR3: TGCAGCCGGACTAGCGGGAGGGCCCCCTCTAGCACAGATACGCAGTATTTT. Its protein product is CSRTSGRAPSSTDTQYF.